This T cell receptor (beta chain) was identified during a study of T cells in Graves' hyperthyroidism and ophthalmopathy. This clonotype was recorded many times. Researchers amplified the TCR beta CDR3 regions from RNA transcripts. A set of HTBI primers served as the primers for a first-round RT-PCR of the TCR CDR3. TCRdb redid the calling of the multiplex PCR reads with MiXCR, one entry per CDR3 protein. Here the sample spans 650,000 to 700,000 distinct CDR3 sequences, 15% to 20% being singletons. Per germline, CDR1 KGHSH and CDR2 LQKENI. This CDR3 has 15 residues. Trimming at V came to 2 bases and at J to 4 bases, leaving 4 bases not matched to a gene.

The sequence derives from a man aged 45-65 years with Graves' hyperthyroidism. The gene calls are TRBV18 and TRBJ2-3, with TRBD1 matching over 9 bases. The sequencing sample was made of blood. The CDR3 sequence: CASSPTGGMADTQYF. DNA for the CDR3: TGTGCCAGCTCACCAACAGGGGGCATGGCAGATACGCAGTATTTT.